This T cell receptor beta chain originates from a study of human T cells and chemical hapten exposure. Across the whole study: Weekly diphenylcyclopropenone doses were given to patients' scalps across the roughly 24-week study.

One entry per CDR3 protein results from TCRdb running MiXCR on the RACE reads. The table includes about 80,000 distinct CDR3 sequences, 10% detected once. About this clonotype: Antigen specificity is unknown.

Time point noted: patch test 1, 2 weeks after DPC sensitization. Treatment defined: therapeutic diphenylcyclopropenone sensitization with weekly scalp DPC. Study-wide findings and caveats: Significantly more large CDR3 similarity clusters arose among expanded TCRs than among controls. With DPC sensitization, TCRs exceeding 1 in 1000 frequency showed no change.

The receptor was isolated from a woman in her forties or fifties with alopecia areata. Some clones in this sample may be carry-over from other donors' samples. The specimen comprised whole blood, sampled in connection with sensitization to the hapten diphenylcyclopropenone (DPC).

CDR3 sequence reads: CASSHTSGRALGDTGELFF. The CDR3 region has the DNA TGTGCCAGCAGCCACACTAGCGGGAGGGCCCTCGGGGACACCGGGGAGCTGTTTTTT. The chain recombines TRBV3-1 with TRBJ2-2, with 13 nucleotides matching TRBD2. From germline, CDR1 is LGHDT and CDR2 YNNKEL (reference sequence). The CDR3 is made up of 19 amino acids. The ends lost 3 bases at V and 3 bases at J; junction bases unmatched: 10.